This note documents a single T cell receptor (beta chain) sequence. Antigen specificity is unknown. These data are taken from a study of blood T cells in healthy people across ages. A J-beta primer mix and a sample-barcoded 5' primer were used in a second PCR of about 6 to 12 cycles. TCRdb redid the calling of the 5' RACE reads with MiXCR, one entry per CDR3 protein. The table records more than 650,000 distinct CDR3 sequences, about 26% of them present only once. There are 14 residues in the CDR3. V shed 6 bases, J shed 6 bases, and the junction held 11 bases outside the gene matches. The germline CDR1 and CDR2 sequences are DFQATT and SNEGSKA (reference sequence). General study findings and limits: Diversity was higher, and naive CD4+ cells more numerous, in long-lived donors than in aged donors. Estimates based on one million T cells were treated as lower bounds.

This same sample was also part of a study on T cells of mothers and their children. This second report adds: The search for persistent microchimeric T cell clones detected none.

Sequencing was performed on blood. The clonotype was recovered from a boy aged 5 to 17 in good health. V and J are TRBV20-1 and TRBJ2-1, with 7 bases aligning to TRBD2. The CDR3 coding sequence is TGCAGTGCCGGGGGGAGGGGAACCTTCAATGAGCAGTTCTTC. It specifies CSAGGRGTFNEQFF.